These T cell receptor beta chains were read from a single sample in a study of T cells in Graves' hyperthyroidism and ophthalmopathy. TCRdb re-called the multiplex PCR reads through MiXCR, storing one row per CDR3 protein. There are 300,000 to 350,000 distinct CDR3 sequences in the sample; 15% to 20% occur only once, and about 16% lies in the top ten. Source material: blood. The receptors here all came from a woman aged 40 to 50 with Graves' ophthalmopathy. Both conserved end residues are part of each CDR3. The D gene is left open where the match is weak. For some rows the clone size is stated as once, few or many, or as a class when expanded; others skip it.

j_gene	v_gene	d_gene	abundance	len	CDR3aa	CDR3nt
TRBJ1-2	TRBV20-1	TRBD1	many	14	CSAASGQGIYGYTF	TGCAGTGCTGCCTCGGGACAGGGGATCTATGGCTACACCTTC
TRBJ1-6	TRBV10-3	TRBD1	-	16	CAISESPGQVVSPLHF	TGTGCCATCAGTGAGTCACCGGGACAGGTCGTCTCACCCCTCCACTTT
TRBJ1-5	TRBV2	-	many	15	CASSGLLESMQPQHF	TGTGCCAGCAGTGGTTTATTGGAGAGCATGCAGCCCCAGCATTTT
TRBJ2-7	TRBV6-1	TRBD1	-	16	CASSEASGQLSYEQYF	TGTGCCAGCAGTGAAGCGTCGGGACAGCTCTCCTACGAGCAGTACTTC
TRBJ2-1	TRBV6-5	-	-	14	CASSYGGGGNEQFF	TGTGCCAGCAGTTACGGTGGGGGTGGGAATGAGCAGTTCTTC
TRBJ2-7	TRBV5-1	-	many	13	CASSREQGYEQYF	TGCGCCAGCAGCCGAGAACAGGGTTACGAGCAGTACTTC
TRBJ2-7	TRBV7-3	TRBD2	-	14	CASSPRGGAPEQYF	TGTGCCAGCAGCCCCCGGGGGGGCGCTCCCGAGCAGTACTTC
TRBJ2-5	TRBV6-2/TRBV6-3	-	many	13	CASTPSRQETQYF	TGTGCCAGCACCCCCTCCCGGCAAGAGACCCAGTACTTC
TRBJ2-6	TRBV28	TRBD1	many	16	CASTPGQASGANVLTF	TGTGCCAGCACCCCCGGACAGGCCTCTGGGGCCAACGTCCTGACTTTC
TRBJ2-5	TRBV7-2	-	many	14	CASSLDWGEETQYF	TGTGCCAGCAGCTTAGATTGGGGGGAGGAGACCCAGTACTTC
TRBJ1-2	TRBV29-1	-	-	12	CSVEASNYGYTF	TGCAGCGTTGAGGCGAGTAACTATGGCTACACCTTC
TRBJ1-2	TRBV7-2	-	many	15	CASSLGPNRARGYTF	TGTGCCAGCAGCTTAGGCCCCAACAGGGCGAGAGGCTACACCTTC
TRBJ1-5	TRBV7-9	-	-	15	CASSLGDVNNQPQHF	TGTGCCAGCAGCCTAGGGGATGTGAACAATCAGCCCCAGCATTTT
TRBJ2-5	TRBV7-9	TRBD2	many	14	CASSLTSGRETQYF	TGTGCCAGCAGCTTAACTAGCGGGAGAGAGACCCAGTACTTC
TRBJ2-5	TRBV10-3	TRBD2	-	18	CAISESPGLGRDQETQYF	TGTGCCATCAGTGAGTCCCCGGGACTAGGAAGGGACCAAGAGACCCAGTACTTC
TRBJ2-7	TRBV15	-	-	15	CATSTTGTWYSEQHF	TGTGCCACCAGCACAACAGGTACATGGTATAGCGAGCAGCACTTC
TRBJ2-7	TRBV29-1	-	-	12	CSVGSRSYEQYF	TGCAGCGTTGGATCCCGTTCCTACGAGCAGTACTTC
TRBJ2-7	TRBV28	-	few	15	CASSLGLGFRLPQYF	TGTGCCAGCAGTTTGGGGTTGGGTTTCCGCCTACCGCAGTACTTC
TRBJ2-7	TRBV2	-	many	15	CASSERAGPSYEQYF	TGTGCCAGCAGTGAACGGGCTGGGCCGTCCTACGAGCAGTACTTC
TRBJ1-2	TRBV28	-	-	14	CASSFGGLEDGYTF	TGTGCCAGCAGTTTTGGGGGGCTCGAGGATGGCTACACCTTC
TRBJ2-3	TRBV11-2	-	-	15	CASSFKGGHTDTQYF	TGTGCCAGCAGCTTCAAAGGGGGGCACACAGATACGCAGTATTTT
TRBJ2-2	TRBV19	-	many	13	CASLRQNTGELFF	TGTGCCAGTCTGCGACAGAACACCGGGGAGCTGTTTTTT
TRBJ1-2	TRBV28	-	many	14	CASRVRGRDYGYTF	TGTGCCAGCAGGGTAAGGGGCCGAGACTATGGCTACACCTTC
TRBJ2-5	TRBV28	-	-	14	CASSPPGDRETQYF	TGTGCCAGCAGTCCGCCGGGGGACCGGGAGACCCAGTACTTC
TRBJ1-3	TRBV6-5	-	many	13	CASSSLRGNTIYF	TGTGCCAGCAGTTCCTTGCGTGGAAACACCATATATTTT
TRBJ1-5	TRBV30	-	many	14	CAFNRPPDNQPQHF	TGTGCCTTTAACCGACCTCCGGACAATCAGCCCCAGCATTTT
TRBJ2-3	TRBV5-1	TRBD1	many	14	CASSSDRATDTQYF	TGCGCCAGCAGCTCGGACAGGGCGACAGATACGCAGTATTTT
TRBJ1-1	TRBV4-3	-	-	15	CASSPSAGPNLEAFF	TGCGCCAGCAGCCCATCGGCAGGGCCGAACCTTGAAGCTTTCTTT
TRBJ1-1	TRBV4-1	-	many	15	CASSRTGGRDTEAFF	TGCGCCAGCAGCCGGACGGGGGGGCGAGACACTGAAGCTTTCTTT
TRBJ2-5	TRBV5-1	-	many	12	CASYRPGETQYF	TGCGCCAGCTACCGGCCGGGGGAGACCCAGTACTTC
TRBJ2-5	TRBV30	-	many	17	CAWSVLQPTSKQETQYF	TGTGCCTGGAGTGTCTTACAGCCCACGAGTAAACAAGAGACCCAGTACTTC
TRBJ1-1	TRBV4-1	-	many	14	CASSQGPLSAEAFF	TGCGCCAGCAGCCAAGGACCTCTTTCGGCTGAAGCTTTCTTT
TRBJ1-5	TRBV12-3/TRBV12-4	-	many	14	CASQKGGSNQPQHF	TGTGCCAGCCAAAAGGGGGGTAGCAATCAGCCCCAGCATTTT
TRBJ1-6	TRBV20-1	TRBD1	many	16	CSARDLDRGNNSPLHF	TGCAGTGCTAGAGATCTGGACAGGGGAAATAATTCACCCCTCCACTTT
TRBJ2-7	TRBV27	TRBD2	many	15	CASSFGNGLASEQYF	TGTGCCAGCAGTTTTGGGAATGGACTAGCAAGCGAGCAGTACTTC
TRBJ2-7	TRBV28	TRBD1	-	14	CASSATTGDDEQYF	TGTGCCAGCAGCGCTACAACAGGGGACGACGAGCAGTACTTC
TRBJ2-7	TRBV4-1	TRBD2	few	20	CASSLVDFPRASGSSYEQYF	TGCGCCAGCAGCCTAGTAGACTTCCCAAGGGCTAGCGGGAGTTCCTACGAGCAGTACTTC
TRBJ2-7	TRBV7-3	TRBD2	many	20	CASSFTLKLLAGRVGGEQYF	TGTGCCAGCAGCTTCACCCTGAAGTTACTAGCGGGAAGGGTGGGGGGCGAGCAGTACTTC
TRBJ2-7	TRBV7-2	TRBD1	-	15	CASSPRTGGLYEQYF	TGTGCCAGCAGCCCTAGGACAGGGGGCCTATACGAGCAGTACTTC
TRBJ1-2	TRBV28	-	many	14	CASSPQVENYGYTF	TGTGCCAGCAGTCCCCAAGTGGAGAACTATGGCTACACCTTC
TRBJ2-1	TRBV6-1	TRBD2	many	15	CASSEAYDGAGEQFF	TGTGCCAGCAGTGAAGCTTATGATGGAGCGGGAGAGCAGTTCTTC
TRBJ2-2	TRBV6-1	-	-	13	CASRRPSTGELFF	TGTGCCAGCAGGAGACCATCCACCGGGGAGCTGTTTTTT
TRBJ1-5	TRBV12-3/TRBV12-4	-	-	13	CASKYGYNQPQHF	TGTGCCAGCAAGTACGGCTACAATCAGCCCCAGCATTTT
TRBJ1-2	TRBV28	-	few	13	CATTDKANYGYTF	TGTGCCACGACGGACAAAGCTAACTATGGCTACACCTTC
TRBJ2-7	TRBV15	-	-	19	CATSRGAGVDPRQPYEQYF	TGTGCCACCAGCAGAGGGGCCGGGGTGGATCCGCGCCAACCCTACGAGCAGTACTTC
TRBJ2-7	TRBV7-9	-	-	14	CASSPPFISYEQYF	TGTGCCAGCAGCCCGCCGTTTATCTCCTACGAGCAGTACTTC
TRBJ2-7	TRBV15	-	many	15	CATSRGFGGSYEQYF	TGTGCCACCAGCAGAGGGTTTGGCGGCTCCTACGAGCAGTACTTC
TRBJ1-5	TRBV6-2/TRBV6-3	-	many	13	CASSIGSDQPQHF	TGTGCCAGCAGTATCGGAAGCGATCAGCCCCAGCATTTT
TRBJ2-7	TRBV19	-	many	16	CASTPGGTGRSYEQYF	TGTGCCAGTACCCCGGGGGGGACAGGGAGATCCTACGAGCAGTACTTC
TRBJ2-7	TRBV30	-	-	11	CAWRRQGEQYF	TGTGCCTGGAGGCGCCAGGGCGAGCAGTACTTC
TRBJ1-1	TRBV6-1	TRBD1	-	14	CASRGTGQGTEAFF	TGTGCCAGCAGGGGGACAGGGCAGGGGACTGAAGCTTTCTTT
TRBJ1-1	TRBV5-6	-	many	15	CASSLAGAFYTEAFF	TGTGCCAGCAGCTTGGCTGGAGCTTTCTACACTGAAGCTTTCTTT
TRBJ2-7	TRBV27	TRBD2	many	16	CASSLSILAGVSEQYF	TGTGCCAGCAGTTTATCGATCCTAGCGGGAGTAAGCGAGCAGTACTTC
TRBJ1-1	TRBV5-8	TRBD1	many	15	CASSLGQGANTEAFF	TGTGCCAGCAGCTTGGGACAGGGGGCGAACACTGAAGCTTTCTTT
TRBJ2-2	TRBV27	-	many	14	CASSLSIEAGELFF	TGTGCCAGCAGTTTATCGATTGAAGCCGGGGAGCTGTTTTTT
TRBJ2-5	TRBV30	TRBD2	many	14	CAWSPIAGGETQYF	TGTGCCTGGAGTCCTATAGCGGGCGGAGAGACCCAGTACTTC
TRBJ1-1	TRBV7-6	-	many	13	CASSNTDNTEAFF	TGTGCCAGCAGCAACACCGACAACACTGAAGCTTTCTTT
TRBJ1-2	TRBV28	TRBD1	many	16	CASSLSPGGSNYGYTF	TGTGCCAGCAGTTTATCTCCAGGGGGCTCTAACTATGGCTACACCTTC
TRBJ1-1	TRBV20-1	-	-	15	CSARSPSMGNTEAFF	TGCAGTGCTAGGTCCCCCTCGATGGGGAACACTGAAGCTTTCTTT